These T cell receptor beta chains were read from a single sample in a study of shared clonotypes between healthy human individuals. The data were produced by immunoSEQ multiplex PCR, yet TCRdb's version contains in-frame clones alone and is incomplete. The data show under 850,000 clones, 55% to 80% seen once. Sequenced material: memory CD4+ T cells sorted from blood. Receptors were obtained from a woman younger than 45 in good health. CDR3s include the opening cysteine and the closing phenylalanine or tryptophan. D genes are given only for firm matches. Rows may omit the clone size; those that give it use once, few, many or a size class.

>.|TRBV7-8|TRBD1|TRBJ1-1
CASSSRGTGRPNTEAFF
TGTGCCAGCAGCTCGAGGGGGACAGGGAGGCCGAACACTGAAGCTTTCTTT
>.|TRBV19|.|TRBJ2-7
CASSISGHEQYF
TGTGCCAGTAGTATCTCAGGGCACGAGCAGTACTTC
>.|TRBV28|.|TRBJ2-7
CASSSTHPGREQYF
TGTGCCAGCAGTTCGACCCACCCCGGTCGGGAGCAGTACTTC
>.|TRBV15|TRBD1|TRBJ1-5
CATSREKQGWDSNQPQHF
TGTGCCACCAGCAGAGAGAAACAGGGGTGGGATAGCAATCAGCCCCAGCATTTT
>.|TRBV27|.|TRBJ2-5
CASSPLTRLAFGETQYF
TGTGCCAGCAGCCCCCTCACCCGGCTAGCATTCGGAGAGACCCAGTACTTC
>few|TRBV27|.|TRBJ1-2
CASLGGNTYGYTF
TGTGCCAGCTTGGGAGGCAACACCTATGGCTACACCTTC
>.|TRBV5-4|.|TRBJ2-1
CASSLRSEQFF
TGTGCCAGCAGCTTGAGGAGCGAGCAGTTCTTC
>.|TRBV30|.|TRBJ1-1
CAWSRGLNTEAFF
TGTGCCTGGAGTAGGGGACTGAACACTGAAGCTTTCTTT
>.|TRBV2|.|TRBJ2-2
CASRAGIGAGELFF
TGTGCCAGCCGGGCAGGGATTGGTGCCGGGGAGCTGTTTTTT
>.|TRBV25-1|TRBD1|TRBJ1-4
CASSEYGQGPGGEKLFF
TGTGCCAGCAGTGAATACGGACAGGGGCCCGGAGGGGAAAAACTGTTTTTT
>.|TRBV5-4|TRBD1|TRBJ1-3
CASSSPGGGSGNTIYF
TGTGCCAGCAGCTCGCCAGGGGGCGGCTCTGGAAACACCATATATTTT
>.|TRBV5-1|.|TRBJ2-3
CASSLGWGADTQYF
TGCGCCAGCAGCTTGGGTTGGGGGGCGGATACGCAGTATTTT
>.|TRBV11-2|.|TRBJ1-3
CASSSPSSGNTIYF
TGTGCCAGCAGCTCCCCCTCATCTGGAAACACCATATATTTT
>once|TRBV18|.|TRBJ2-5
CASSPPGGQQTQYF
TGTGCCAGCTCACCACCGGGGGGGCAACAGACCCAGTACTTC
>.|TRBV18|.|TRBJ1-5
CASSTDSSNQPQHF
TGTGCCAGCTCAACGGACAGTAGCAATCAGCCCCAGCATTTT
>.|TRBV7-2|.|TRBJ2-1
CASSLAPPGIYNEQFF
TGTGCCAGCAGCTTAGCCCCCCCCGGAATCTACAATGAGCAGTTCTTC
>once|TRBV5-1|.|TRBJ2-5
CASSSTIKETQYF
TGCGCCAGCAGCTCGACTATAAAAGAGACCCAGTACTTC
>.|TRBV2|.|TRBJ2-3
CASTLVDTQYF
TGTGCCAGCACCCTCGTCGATACGCAGTATTTT
>many|TRBV28|.|TRBJ2-5
CASSFTGIQETQYF
TGTGCCAGCAGTTTTACCGGGATCCAAGAGACCCAGTACTTC
>.|TRBV6-6|.|TRBJ1-2
CASSYGRNNYGYTF
TGTGCCAGCAGTTACGGCAGAAATAACTATGGCTACACCTTC
>.|TRBV19|.|TRBJ2-1
CASTPAQGQWPYNEQFF
TGTGCCAGTACTCCTGCGCAGGGCCAGTGGCCCTACAATGAGCAGTTCTTC
>.|TRBV27|.|TRBJ2-2
CASSLSAGITGELFF
TGTGCCAGCAGTTTATCGGCGGGGATAACCGGGGAGCTGTTTTTT
>few|TRBV7-2|TRBD1|TRBJ2-1
CASSFTGGHYNEQFF
TGTGCCAGCAGCTTTACAGGGGGGCACTACAATGAGCAGTTCTTC
>.|TRBV19|.|TRBJ1-2
CASSISMAGHYGYTF
TGTGCCAGTAGTATATCGATGGCAGGGCACTATGGCTACACCTTC
>.|TRBV2|.|TRBJ2-1
CASRPTGTNNEQFF
TGTGCCAGCAGACCAACCGGGACCAACAATGAGCAGTTCTTC
>few|TRBV27|.|TRBJ2-3
CASSLKRGGTDTQYF
TGTGCCAGCAGTTTAAAGCGCGGTGGCACAGATACGCAGTATTTT
>.|TRBV11-2|.|TRBJ2-1
CASSERRVYEQFF
TGTGCCAGCAGCGAGCGCCGGGTATACGAGCAGTTCTTC